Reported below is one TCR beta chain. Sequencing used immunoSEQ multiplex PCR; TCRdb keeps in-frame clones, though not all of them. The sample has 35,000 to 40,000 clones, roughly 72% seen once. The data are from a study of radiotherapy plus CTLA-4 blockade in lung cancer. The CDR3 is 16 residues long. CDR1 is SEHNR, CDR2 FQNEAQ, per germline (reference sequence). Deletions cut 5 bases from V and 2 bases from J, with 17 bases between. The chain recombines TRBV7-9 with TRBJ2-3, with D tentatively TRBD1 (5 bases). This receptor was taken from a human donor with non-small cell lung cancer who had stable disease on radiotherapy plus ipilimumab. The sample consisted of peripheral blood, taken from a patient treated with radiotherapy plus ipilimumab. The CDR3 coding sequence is TGTGCCAGCAGCCCCCCGGACAATTACAACACAGATACGCAGTATTTT. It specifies CASSPPDNYNTDTQYF.